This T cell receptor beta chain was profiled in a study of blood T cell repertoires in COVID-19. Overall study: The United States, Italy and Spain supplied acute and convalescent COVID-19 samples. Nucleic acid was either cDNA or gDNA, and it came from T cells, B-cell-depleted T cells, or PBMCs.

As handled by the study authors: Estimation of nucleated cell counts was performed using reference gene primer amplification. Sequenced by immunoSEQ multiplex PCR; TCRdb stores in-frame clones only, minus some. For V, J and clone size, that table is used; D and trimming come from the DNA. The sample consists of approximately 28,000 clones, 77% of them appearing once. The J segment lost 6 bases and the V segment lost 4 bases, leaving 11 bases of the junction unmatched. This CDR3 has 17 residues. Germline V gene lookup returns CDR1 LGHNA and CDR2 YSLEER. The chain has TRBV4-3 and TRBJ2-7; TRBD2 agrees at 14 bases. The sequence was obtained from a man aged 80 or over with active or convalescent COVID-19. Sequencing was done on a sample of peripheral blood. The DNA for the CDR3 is TGCGCCAGCAGCCCCGGACTAGCGGGAGGTCCAGGGGGCGAGCAGTACTTC. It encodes CASSPGLAGGPGGEQYF.